The rows below give T cell receptor beta chains drawn from one sample of a study of technical replicates of blood from several donors. Using immunoSEQ multiplex PCR, the repertoire was profiled, and TCRdb retains in-frame clones only, with some absent. The sample lists about 98,000 clones; approximately 94% were seen once. Sequenced: T cells isolated from PBMCs. Receptors originate from a human donor in good health. The conserved cysteine and the conserved F or W are not part of the CDR3 here.

TRBV2	TRBJ2-2	ASNTGPTGELF
TRBV27	TRBJ2-6	ASRGQGINVLT
TRBV12-5	TRBJ2-2	ASGRDLTNTGELF
TRBV2	TRBJ2-7	ASSPVFYEQY
TRBV2	TRBJ2-1	ASMSYYDNEQF
TRBV11-2	TRBJ2-2	ASSLDLSILHGELF
TRBV4-1	TRBJ1-3	ASSQDRTAGNTIY
TRBV27	TRBJ1-4	ASRPQGAGEKLF
TRBV15	TRBJ1-1	ATSRGRVSYTEAF
TRBV15	TRBJ1-3	ATSRESPSGNTIY
TRBV7-6	TRBJ2-7	ASSSRTGNHSTYEQY
TRBV10-2	TRBJ1-2	ASSELGQNYGYT
TRBV5-1	TRBJ2-2	ASSLGQPTGELF
TRBV27	TRBJ2-7	ASSVAGAYEQY
TRBV6-1	TRBJ2-5	ASSGIWSGSRGSETQY
TRBV7-9	TRBJ1-1	ASSLGPTGNTEAF
TRBV29-1	TRBJ2-3	SVVSGGPSDTQY
TRBV7-9	TRBJ1-2	ASARGGNYGYT
TRBV2	TRBJ1-6	ASSVKGTGPRRSPLH
TRBV11-2	TRBJ2-7	ASSLSAPVAGANSYEQY
TRBV6-1	TRBJ1-2	ASSDRGTDYGYT
TRBV11-2	TRBJ2-7	ASSLVTSGPGYEQY
TRBV29-1	TRBJ2-5	SVEFAGGDEETQY
TRBV19	TRBJ2-5	ASSTDRGDRETQY
TRBV9	TRBJ2-7	ASSVFDGPGYEQY
TRBV28	TRBJ2-7	ASSLGGESYEQY
TRBV5-1	TRBJ2-1	ASSWGLGTSGTRDEQF
TRBV19	TRBJ1-1	ASSRGESGRYTEAF
TRBV20-1	TRBJ2-3	SAEGDTQY
TRBV27	TRBJ2-5	ASSLARDRGRAETQY
TRBV6-5	TRBJ2-7	ASRVLAGLQYEQY
TRBV5-4	TRBJ1-1	ASSPGAGGSTEAF
TRBV18	TRBJ2-1	ASSPPDRHNEQF
TRBV28	TRBJ2-4	ASLGLAKNIQY
TRBV29-1	TRBJ2-1	SVDAFPREPYNEQF
TRBV27	TRBJ2-1	ASSSPAQGYEQF
TRBV5-1	TRBJ2-2	ASSSRGEGTGELF
TRBV6-5	TRBJ2-2	ASSYSKRTGELF
TRBV5-4	TRBJ2-3	ASSSRQGTQY
TRBV30	TRBJ1-5	AWRPGQAYLEPQH
TRBV7-9	TRBJ2-1	ASSSRRASGGVYNEQF
TRBV18	TRBJ2-7	ASSPQMTGIGEYEQY
TRBV6-6	TRBJ1-6	ASRWASLNSPLH
TRBV7-9	TRBJ1-2	ASSLEGGGGYT
TRBV18	TRBJ2-1	ASSNRSTYNEQF
TRBV6-1	TRBJ2-7	ASSEPGLSSYEQY
TRBV7-8	TRBJ2-7	ASSYTGDEQY
TRBV10-2	TRBJ2-4	ASSDLRAKNIQY
TRBV5-5	TRBJ1-1	ASSTIDRGGTEAF
TRBV2	TRBJ2-7	ASSGRLAGAYEQY
TRBV9	TRBJ2-3	ASSVAGRGTQY
TRBV27	TRBJ1-6	ASSLSGTGPSPLH